This T cell receptor beta chain comes out of a study of T cell repertoires in cytomegalovirus infection. Via MiXCR, TCRdb re-called the reads, giving one row per CDR3 protein. The profile covers around 240,000 distinct CDR3 sequences, with about 23% appearing a single time and 15% to 20% taken by the ten largest. Trimming took 6 bases from V and 10 from J; bases not matched to a gene: 14. The CDR3 totals 15 residues. The germline CDR1 and CDR2 sequences are SGHAT and FQNNGV. Sequencing was done on a sample of CD8+ T cells from PBMCs. The clonotype originates from a human donor in good health (CMV status not recorded). Some clones in this sample may be carry-over from other donors' samples. This chain joins TRBV11-2 and TRBJ1-2; 10 bases fit TRBD1. The CDR3 reads CASRREPGQGPDYTF. CDR3 bases: TGTGCCAGCAGAAGAGAGCCGGGACAGGGGCCTGACTACACCTTC.